Below, 22 T cell receptor beta chains from the same sample are listed, as sequenced in a study of blood T cell repertoires in COVID-19 (dated by TCRdb to 2018 to 2021). Libraries were constructed by the immunoSEQ multiplex PCR assay. TCRdb took over this immuneACCESS table, retaining in-frame rearrangements with V and J assigned. Such tables are incomplete; in checked studies, under half of the missing clones stem from an unresolved V gene, and the remainder is unexplained. This sample gives approximately 280,000 clones in total; 85% to 90% of them show up just once. The ten largest clonotypes hold less than 2% of the sample. Input material: PBMCs or T cells enriched from blood (not recorded which). These receptors were obtained from a woman aged 18-30 years with acute COVID-19.

Written as DNA, the CDR3 is TGTGCCAGCAGCTCAAGGGGGACAGGGGGTCGTTATGGCTACACCTTC. Translation gives CASSSRGTGGRYGYTF. The chain recombines TRBV7-9 with TRBJ1-2; 11 bases fit TRBD1. CDR3 size: 16 residues. After removal of 4 bases from V and 5 bases from J, the junction contained 9 bases not matched to a gene. In germline, CDR1 is SEHNR, CDR2 FQNEAQ (reference sequence).

The chain uses TRBV7-3 and TRBJ2-2; 10 bases agree with TRBD1. The CDR3 sequence is 14 residues long. CDR1 is SGHTA and CDR2 is FQGTGA in the germline V gene. Trimming removed 3 bases from V and 6 bases from J; junction bases left unmatched: 1. The CDR3 here is CASSLGTGAGELFF. The DNA for the CDR3 is TGTGCCAGCAGCTTGGGGACAGGGGCCGGGGAGCTGTTTTTT.

The rearrangement links TRBV30 to TRBJ2-1; D may be TRBD2 (5 bases). V lost 3 bases, J lost 5 bases, and 20 bases lay in between. This CDR3 contains 16 residues. The germline V gene has CDR1 GTSNPN and CDR2 SVGIG (reference sequence). CDR3 coding DNA: TGTGCCTGGAGAAGAACCCGGGGTCTCAATAACAATGAGCAGTTCTTC. It yields the protein CAWRRTRGLNNNEQFF.

This clone was picked up one time. The chain uses TRBV7-2 and TRBJ2-1; TRBD2 might be the D (5 bases). The CDR3 is 12 amino acids. V shed 3 bases and J shed 7 bases, with 7 bases lying between them. Germline CDR1 reads SGHTA; CDR2 reads FQGNSA. The CDR3 sequence is CASSFQRNEQFF. CDR3 DNA sequence: TGTGCCAGCAGCTTCCAGCGGAATGAGCAGTTCTTC.

V gene TRBV5-1 combines with J gene TRBJ2-1, with a weak D call TRBD2 (6 bases). Germline CDR1 SGHRS, CDR2 YFSETQ. The ends were cut back, 0 bases at V and 4 bases at J, with 8 bases in the middle. The CDR3 contains 14 residues. The CDR3: CASSLGTKYNEQFF. The DNA of the CDR3 is TGCGCCAGCAGCTTGGGGACTAAATACAATGAGCAGTTCTTC.

J is TRBJ1-4 and V is TRBV12-3 or TRBV12-4; TRBD1 aligns across 7 bases. V was clipped by 2 bases and J by 10 bases; unmatched bases: 4. This CDR3 contains 13 residues. CDR3 in DNA: TGTGCCAGCAGTTTACAGGGGGTGGTAAAACTGTTTTTT. This sequence encodes CASSLQGVVKLFF.

The gene calls are TRBV10-2 and TRBJ2-1; TRBD1 matches at 7 bases. After removal of 4 bases from V and 3 bases from J, the junction contained 6 bases not matched to a gene. Germline values: CDR1 WSHSY, CDR2 SAAADI. The CDR3 loop spans 15 amino acids. The CDR3 reads CASSGPGTVYNEQFF. The CDR3 nucleotides are TGCGCCAGCAGTGGGCCCGGGACAGTCTACAATGAGCAGTTCTTC.

The chain employs TRBV12-3 or TRBV12-4 and TRBJ2-7; possible D gene TRBD1, 5 bases. The CDR3 loop spans 13 amino acids. Between the trimmed V and J ends, which lost 4 bases and 9 bases, there was a span of 16 bases. CDR3 amino acids: CASSSWGRWGQYF. The CDR3 nucleotides are TGTGCCAGCAGTTCATGGGGCAGGTGGGGGCAGTACTTC.

Here the CDR3 DNA reads TGTGCCAGCAGCAGCGGGGGTAACTATTCACCCCTCCACTTT. This encodes CASSSGGNYSPLHF. The chain has TRBV11-2 and TRBJ1-6; D perhaps matches TRBD1 (5 bases). Trimming left V 5 bases short and J 8 bases short, with 13 bases between. The length of the CDR3 is 14 residues. Germline values: CDR1 SGHAT, CDR2 FQNNGV. The full variable domain, completed using reference TRBV11-2 and TRBJ1-6, is EAGVAQSPRYKIIEKRQSVAFWCNPISGHATLYWYQQILGQGPKLLIQFQNNGVVDDSQLPKDRFSAERLKGVDSTLKIQPAKLEDSAVYLCASSSGGNYSPLHFGNGTRLTVT.

This clone was counted only a few times. The chain carries TRBV7-2 and TRBJ1-5; 8 bases match TRBD1. The CDR3 loop spans 15 amino acids. Trimming took 5 bases from V and 2 from J; bases not matched to a gene: 5. CDR1 SGHTA and CDR2 FQGNSA come from the germline V gene. The CDR3 sequence: CASSPSTGGNQPQHF. CDR3 DNA: TGTGCCAGCAGCCCATCGACAGGGGGCAATCAGCCCCAGCATTTT.

The chain carries TRBV19 and TRBJ1-1; 10 nucleotides agree with TRBD1. This CDR3 region has 14 residues. J gave up 7 bases and V 3 bases, and 5 bases lay outside the gene matches. From germline, CDR1 is LNHDA and CDR2 SQIVND (reference sequence). CDR3: CASSIRGQGVEAFF. DNA of the CDR3: TGTGCCAGTAGTATTAGAGGACAGGGGGTTGAAGCTTTCTTT.

The gene calls are TRBV18 and TRBJ2-4, with a tentative D call TRBD1 (5 bases). The V and J ends lost 3 bases and 6 bases respectively, with 21 bases between them. The length of the CDR3 is 17 residues. Germline V gives CDR1 KGHSH, CDR2 LQKENI. CDR3 sequence reads: CASSPGLMGPTGNIQYF. The CDR3 region has the DNA TGTGCCAGCTCACCCGGGTTAATGGGGCCCACGGGAAACATTCAGTACTTC.

V usage is TRBV27 and J usage is TRBJ1-1, with TRBD1 as a possible D gene (6 bases). Between the trimmed V and J ends, which lost 5 bases and 2 bases, there was a span of 15 bases. CDR3 length equals 15 residues. Germline V gene data show CDR1 as MNHEY and CDR2 as SMNVEV (reference sequence). In nucleotides, the CDR3 is TGTGCCAGCAGTCTGGAACCGGGACACAACACTGAAGCTTTCTTT. It specifies CASSLEPGHNTEAFF.

The chain has TRBV10-1 and TRBJ2-1, with TRBD2 matching over 12 bases. Trimming at V came to 6 bases and at J to 4 bases, leaving 10 bases not matched to a gene. The CDR3 consists of 17 residues. The V gene's germline CDR1 is WNHNN and CDR2 SYGVQD (reference sequence). The CDR3 bases are TGCGCCAGCAGCCGGACTAGCGGGACCTTTTTTTACAATGAGCAGTTCTTC. Protein sequence: CASSRTSGTFFYNEQFF.

The rearrangement uses TRBV25-1 and TRBJ1-1, with TRBD1 identical over 8 bases. The CDR3 is made up of 16 amino acids. Germline values: CDR1 MGHDK, CDR2 SYGVNS. Trimming cost V 4 bases and J 1 base; bases outside gene matches: 8. The CDR3 reads CASSVNRQGSNTEAFF. The CDR3 DNA follows: TGTGCCAGCAGTGTAAACAGACAGGGGTCGAACACTGAAGCTTTCTTT.

Only one count was recorded for this clone. The V call is TRBV10-2, the J call TRBJ2-1; possibly TRBD2 for D (5 bases). Trimming cost V 11 bases and J 0 bases, with 14 bases left between them. CDR1 WSHSY and CDR2 SAAADI come from the germline V gene. The CDR3 totals 14 residues. The DNA for the CDR3 is TGCGCCGCGGAGGCACAACGCTCCTACAATGAGCAGTTCTTC. Its protein is CAAEAQRSYNEQFF.

The rearrangement uses TRBV4-1 and TRBJ2-3; 9 bases match TRBD1. J was trimmed by 2 bases and V by 4 bases; bases with no gene match: 13. Germline V gives CDR1 MGHRA, CDR2 YSYEKL. The CDR3 length is 18 residues. The CDR3 coding sequence is TGCGCCAGCAGCCTCTCGTCTCTTGGGACAGGGAACACAGATACGCAGTATTTT. Protein: CASSLSSLGTGNTDTQYF.

Only one count was recorded for this clone. The chain combines TRBV3-1 (or the pseudogene TRBV3-2) with TRBJ1-1; the D gene is possibly TRBD1 (5 bases). Per germline, CDR1 LGHDT and CDR2 YNNKEL (reference sequence). V was clipped by 0 bases and J by 4 bases, with 12 bases between them. This CDR3 is built from 15 residues. The CDR3 DNA reads as TGTGCCAGCAGCCAAGATGAGGAGGGACTCACTGAAGCTTTCTTT. This encodes CASSQDEEGLTEAFF.

The rearrangement links TRBV10-2 to TRBJ1-5, with 10 bases matching TRBD1. V was clipped by 7 bases and J by 5 bases; unmatched bases: 11. The CDR3 has 16 amino acids. CDR1 is WSHSY, CDR2 SAAADI, per germline. CDR3 nucleotide sequence: TGCGCCAGCAAACGACAGGGGGCGAGGTGGGATCAGCCCCAGCATTTT. Translated, it gives CASKRQGARWDQPQHF.

The CDR3 loop reads CASSPGRRVLYSNQPQHF. CDR3 nucleotides: TGTGCCAGTAGTCCTGGAAGGCGGGTTCTCTATAGCAATCAGCCCCAGCATTTT. The rearrangement joins TRBV19 to TRBJ1-5; D is undetermined. CDR1 is LNHDA, CDR2 SQIVND, per germline (reference sequence). V gave up 5 bases and J gave up 0 bases, with 20 bases separating them. The CDR3 consists of 18 residues.

Here the CDR3 reads CSVEDVDRGQDYGYTF. The CDR3, as DNA: TGCAGCGTTGAAGATGTGGACAGGGGACAAGACTATGGCTACACCTTC. The chain uses TRBV29-1 and TRBJ1-2, with 9 bases that match TRBD1. Trimming removed 0 bases from V and 3 bases from J; junction bases left unmatched: 8. From germline, CDR1 is SQVTM and CDR2 ANQGSEA. This CDR3 region has 16 residues.

The table lists this clone with a few counts. V gene TRBV29-1 combines with J gene TRBJ1-4, with 9 bases fitting TRBD1. The CDR3 spans 16 residues. The ends lost 0 bases at V and 7 bases at J; junction bases unmatched: 9. Looked up from germline, CDR1 is SQVTM and CDR2 is ANQGSEA. The CDR3, as DNA: TGCAGCGTTGAAGATTTTACGACAGGGGGTATTGAAAAACTGTTTTTT. Residues: CSVEDFTTGGIEKLFF.